This T cell receptor beta chain was obtained from a study of vaccination effects on CD4 cells after COVID-19. With the ViraFEST assay, the study expanded antigen-specific CD4+ T cells using viral peptide pools, then sequenced them. Culturing for about ten days preceded CD4+ T cell isolation. None of these healthy vaccinees had been infected with SARS-CoV-2 before vaccination. Wells each received under 2.5 million PBMC, cultured with around 9.6 IU/ml IL-2 and about 9.3 ug/ml peptides. Replacing half the medium with IL-2 medium was done on days 3 and 7. Study-wide results and limits: Pronounced clonal contraction occurred in clones induced by infection and by vaccine late after vaccination.

To note about this clone: What it binds is unknown.

Profiling relied on immunoSEQ multiplex PCR, and the TCRdb table lists in-frame clones only, not all of them. The sample lists 25,000 to 35,000 clones; around 70% were seen once. There are 12 residues in the CDR3. The V end lost 6 bases, the J end lost 9 bases, and 12 bases lay between the germline ends. Germline V gene lookup returns CDR1 SNHLY and CDR2 FYNNEI. Source: CD4+ T cells from PBMCs cultured with SARS-CoV-2 spike peptides, taken before COVID-19 vaccination. This clonotype originated in a human donor who received a COVID-19 vaccine. The genes are TRBV2 and TRBJ2-1, with D perhaps matching TRBD1 (6 bases). The CDR3 sequence is CASRGDKGEQFF. CDR3 DNA sequence: TGTGCCAGCAGAGGGGACAAGGGTGAGCAGTTCTTC.